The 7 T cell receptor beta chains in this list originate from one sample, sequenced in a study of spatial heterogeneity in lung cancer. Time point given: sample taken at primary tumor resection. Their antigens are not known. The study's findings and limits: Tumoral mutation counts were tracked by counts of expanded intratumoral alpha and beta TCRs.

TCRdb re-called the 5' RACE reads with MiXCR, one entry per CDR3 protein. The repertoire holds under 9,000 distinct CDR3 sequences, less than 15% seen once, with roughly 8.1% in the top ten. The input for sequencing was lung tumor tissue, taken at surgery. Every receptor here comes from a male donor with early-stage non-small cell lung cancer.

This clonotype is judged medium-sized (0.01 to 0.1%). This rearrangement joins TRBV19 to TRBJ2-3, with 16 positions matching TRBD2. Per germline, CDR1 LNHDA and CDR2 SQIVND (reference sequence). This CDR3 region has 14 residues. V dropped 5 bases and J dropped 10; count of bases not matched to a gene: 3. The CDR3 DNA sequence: TGTGCCAGTAGTCATGGGACTAGCGGGGGGGCGCAGTATTTT. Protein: CASSHGTSGGAQYF.

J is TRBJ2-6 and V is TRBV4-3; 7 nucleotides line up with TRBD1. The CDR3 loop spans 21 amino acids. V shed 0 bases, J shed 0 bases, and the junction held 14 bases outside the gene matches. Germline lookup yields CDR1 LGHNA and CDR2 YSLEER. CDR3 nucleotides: TGCGCCAGCAGCCAAGATCAGGGAAGGGACAGCTTGTTCTCTGGGGCCAACGTCCTGACTTTC. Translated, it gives CASSQDQGRDSLFSGANVLTF.

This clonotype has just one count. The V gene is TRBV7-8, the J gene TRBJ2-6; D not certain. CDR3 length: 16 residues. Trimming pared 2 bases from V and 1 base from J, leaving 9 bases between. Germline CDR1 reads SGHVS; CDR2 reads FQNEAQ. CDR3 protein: CASSLMELSGANVLTF. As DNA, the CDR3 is TGTGCCAGCAGCTTAATGGAGCTGTCTGGGGCCAACGTCCTGACTTTC.

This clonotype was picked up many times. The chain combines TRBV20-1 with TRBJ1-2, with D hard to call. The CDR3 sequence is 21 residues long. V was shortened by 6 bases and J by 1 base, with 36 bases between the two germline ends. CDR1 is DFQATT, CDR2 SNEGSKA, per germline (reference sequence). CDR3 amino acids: CSAPSEAPGGSLTLRNYGYTF. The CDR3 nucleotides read TGCAGTGCCCCCTCCGAGGCGCCAGGAGGCTCTTTAACCCTCCGTAACTATGGCTACACCTTC.

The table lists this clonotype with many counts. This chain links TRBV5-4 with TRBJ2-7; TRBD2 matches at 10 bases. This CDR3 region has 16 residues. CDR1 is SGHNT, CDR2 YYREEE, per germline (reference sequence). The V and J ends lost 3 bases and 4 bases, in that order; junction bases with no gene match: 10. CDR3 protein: CASSSLASGGVYEQYV. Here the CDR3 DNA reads TGTGCCAGCAGCTCCTTGGCAAGCGGGGGGGTGTACGAGCAGTACGTC.

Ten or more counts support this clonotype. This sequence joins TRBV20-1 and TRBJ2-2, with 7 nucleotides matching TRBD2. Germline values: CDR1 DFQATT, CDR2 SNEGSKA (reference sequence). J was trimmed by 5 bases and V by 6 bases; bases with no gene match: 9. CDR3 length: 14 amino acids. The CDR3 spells CSASRREGTGELFF. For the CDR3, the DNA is TGCAGTGCCTCCCGGAGGGAGGGGACCGGGGAGCTGTTTTTT.

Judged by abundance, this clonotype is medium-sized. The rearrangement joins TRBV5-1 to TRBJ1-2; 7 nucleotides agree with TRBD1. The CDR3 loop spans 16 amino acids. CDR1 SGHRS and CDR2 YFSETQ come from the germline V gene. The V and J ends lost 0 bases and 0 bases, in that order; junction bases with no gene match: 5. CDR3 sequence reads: CASSLDFGTANYGYTF. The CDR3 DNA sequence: TGCGCCAGCAGCTTGGATTTTGGGACAGCTAACTATGGCTACACCTTC.